In this sample, the clone carrying this TCR beta chain turned up a few times. No antigen is known for it. The data originate from a study of shared clonotypes between healthy human individuals. Broader study findings: Naive subsets tended to show greater estimated richness than memory subsets.

Germline lookup yields CDR1 SEHNR and CDR2 FQNEAQ (reference sequence). This CDR3 comprises 14 residues. Deletions cut 2 bases from V and 5 bases from J, with 13 bases between. Several immunoSEQ 96-well plates shared each subset's DNA, each plate a replicate. Measured with immunoSEQ multiplex PCR; TCRdb has only the in-frame clones, and not every one. Here the sample spans around 300,000 clones, around 86% being singletons. V gene TRBV7-9 combines with J gene TRBJ2-7; D call uncertain. The sequence was collected from a man younger than 30 in good health. Input material: memory CD8+ T cells sorted from blood. Subset here: CD45RO+ cells pooled with CCR7-negative TemRA cells. The CDR3 is CASSLKNVQDEQYF. The CDR3 coding sequence is TGTGCCAGCAGCTTAAAGAACGTCCAAGACGAGCAGTACTTC.